This TCR beta chain was found in a study of circulating and synovial CD4+ cells in juvenile arthritis. General study points: Traditional Vbeta family usage analysis missed the pathogenic-like versus bulk difference. Circulating pathogenic-like lymphocytes shared a substantially higher fraction of CDR3 sequences with synovium than bulk blood. T cell genome counts differed by at least an order of magnitude between CPL and CD4 samples.

Patients with active juvenile idiopathic arthritis donated these samples. On this clone itself: Its specificity is not known.

Measured with immunoSEQ multiplex PCR; TCRdb has only the in-frame clones, and not every one. The sample includes 30,000 to 40,000 clones, 90% to 95% of them seen just once. The sample consisted of CD4+ T cells from blood. The TCR comes from a human donor with juvenile idiopathic arthritis.

The CDR3 sequence is CASNSWSSYNSPLHF. The CDR3 nucleotides read TGTGCCAGCAACTCCTGGAGCTCCTATAATTCACCCCTCCACTTT. V is TRBV5-4 and J is TRBJ1-6; D uncertain. The CDR3 runs 15 residues. V was cut by 6 bases and J by 0 bases, with 10 bases left in between. CDR1 and CDR2 (germline): SGHNT, YYREEE (reference sequence). Using reference TRBV5-4 and TRBJ1-6 for the parts outside the CDR3, the full variable domain is ETGVTQSPTHLIKTRGQQVTLRCSSQSGHNTVSWYQQALGQGPQFIFQYYREEENGRGNFPPRFSGLQFPNYSSELNVNALELDDSALYLCASNSWSSYNSPLHFGNGTRLTVT.